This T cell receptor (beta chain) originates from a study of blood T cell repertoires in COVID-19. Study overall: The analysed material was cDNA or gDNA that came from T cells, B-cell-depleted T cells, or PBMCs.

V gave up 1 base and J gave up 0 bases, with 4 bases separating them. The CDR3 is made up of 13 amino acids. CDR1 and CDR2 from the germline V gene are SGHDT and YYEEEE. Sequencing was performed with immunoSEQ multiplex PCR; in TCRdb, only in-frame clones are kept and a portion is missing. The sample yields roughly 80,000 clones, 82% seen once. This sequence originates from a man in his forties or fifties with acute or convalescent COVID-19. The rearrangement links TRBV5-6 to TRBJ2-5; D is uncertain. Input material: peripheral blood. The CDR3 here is CASSLYNQETQYF. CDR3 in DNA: TGTGCCAGCAGCTTGTACAACCAAGAGACCCAGTACTTC.